The 16 T cell receptor beta chains reported below all come from one sample, sequenced in a study of prognosis after radiotherapy for stage I lung cancer. Amplification of the TCR beta CDR3 (from genomic DNA) was done by two-round multiplex PCR. Round one of PCR was performed, and it used primers specific to each TRBV and TRBJ gene. TCRdb fed the multiplex PCR reads into MiXCR, producing one record per CDR3 protein. The repertoire holds around 11,000 distinct CDR3 sequences, roughly 50% seen once, with 7% to 8% in the top ten. The sample in question was PBMCs, obtained before or after stereotactic body radiation therapy (not recorded which). The origin of the receptors is a donor over 45 with non-small cell lung cancer.

The genes are TRBV4-1 and TRBJ2-2, with no clear D. V shed 5 bases and J shed 3 bases, with 16 bases lying between them. In germline, CDR1 is MGHRA, CDR2 YSYEKL. CDR3 length equals 16 residues. The DNA for the CDR3 is TGCGCCAGCAGCACGAGAAGGTTAGGCGACACCGGGGAGCTGTTTTTT. Its protein product is CASSTRRLGDTGELFF.

This sequence joins TRBV5-1 and TRBJ2-2; TRBD1 agrees at 7 bases. The CDR3 is 16 amino acids. The ends lost 0 bases at V and 5 bases at J; junction bases unmatched: 7. Germline assignment: CDR1 SGHRS and CDR2 YFSETQ. CDR3: CASSLAPTDRTGELFF. The CDR3 coding sequence is TGCGCCAGCAGCTTGGCTCCAACGGACAGGACCGGGGAGCTGTTTTTT.

The V call is TRBV19, the J call TRBJ1-5; D is uncertain. Germline assignment: CDR1 LNHDA and CDR2 SQIVND (reference sequence). Deletions cut 3 bases from V and 3 bases from J, with 9 bases between. This CDR3 is 14 amino acids long. DNA for the CDR3: TGTGCCAGTAGTATCTCACGGACCAATCAGCCCCAGCATTTT. The encoded protein is CASSISRTNQPQHF. The full variable domain, its missing parts supplied by reference TRBV19 and TRBJ1-5, is DGGITQSPKYLFRKEGQNVTLSCEQNLNHDAMYWYRQDPGQGLRLIYYSQIVNDFQKGDIAEGYSVSREKKESFPLTVTSAQKNPTAFYLCASSISRTNQPQHFGDGTRLSIL.

This chain uses TRBV6-1 with TRBJ1-2; the D is unclear. The V end lost 9 bases, the J end lost 1 base, and 9 bases lay between the germline ends. Germline CDR1 reads MNHNS; CDR2 reads SASEGT. CDR3 length: 12 residues. The CDR3 DNA sequence: TGTGCCAGTTTACAATGTAACTATGGCTACACCTTC. Its translation: CASLQCNYGYTF.

This clonotype is medium-sized (0.01 to 0.1%). The chain combines TRBV6-4 with TRBJ1-5, with 10 bases lining up with TRBD1. V shed 5 bases and J 4 bases; nucleotides not matched to a gene: 5. Germline lookup yields CDR1 MRHNA and CDR2 SNTAGT. The CDR3 totals 15 residues. DNA for the CDR3: TGTGCCAGCAGTTACTGGACAGGGGGGAATCAGCCCCAGCATTTT. This sequence encodes CASSYWTGGNQPQHF.

The rearrangement links TRBV9 to TRBJ2-7, with unresolved D. V was pared by 4 bases and J by 2 bases, with 7 bases between. The CDR3 consists of 12 residues. Germline CDR1 is SGDLS and CDR2 is YYNGEE. The CDR3 nucleotides read TGTGCCAGCAGCCCCCCCCCCTACGAGCAGTACTTC. Translating gives CASSPPPYEQYF. Together with reference TRBV9 and TRBJ2-7, the CDR3 gives the full variable domain: DSGVTQTPKHLITATGQRVTLRCSPRSGDLSVYWYQQSLDQGLQFLIQYYNGEERAKGNILERFSAQQFPDLHSELNLSSLELGDSALYFCASSPPPYEQYFGPGTRLTVT.

This clonotype showed up just once. The gene calls are TRBV6-2 or TRBV6-3 and TRBJ2-2; 8 bases are a match to TRBD1. This CDR3 region has 15 residues. From germline, CDR1 is MNHEY and CDR2 SVGEGT. Trimming removed 7 bases from V and 5 bases from J; junction bases left unmatched: 9. CDR3 region: CASNPSGGQTGELFF. The CDR3 DNA is TGTGCCAGCAACCCTTCAGGGGGCCAAACCGGGGAGCTGTTTTTT.

The chain recombines TRBV2 with TRBJ1-2, with 8 bases that match TRBD1. J was trimmed by 9 bases and V by 3 bases; bases with no gene match: 3. The CDR3 has 12 amino acids. Germline CDR1 SNHLY, CDR2 FYNNEI. Here the CDR3 reads CASSDQGACYTF. In nucleotides, the CDR3 is TGTGCCAGCAGTGACCAGGGGGCGTGCTACACCTTC.

This clonotype was detected once. A read error is likely here: a far larger clone is one base away. The rearrangement links TRBV6-5 to TRBJ2-5; D may match TRBD1 or TRBD2 (5 bases each). This CDR3 comprises 13 residues. From germline, CDR1 is MNHEY and CDR2 SVGAGI. The V and J ends lost 0 bases and 10 bases respectively, with 12 bases between them. CDR3 region: CASSYSGPNDQYF. The CDR3 region has the DNA TGTGCCAGCAGTTACTCGGGACCTAACGACCAGTACTTC.

This clonotype ranks as medium-sized (0.01 to 0.1%). The CDR3 nucleotides are TGTGCCAGCAGTTTGGGCACAGCGAACACTGAAGCTTTCTTT. Protein sequence: CASSLGTANTEAFF. The chain couples TRBV7-6 to TRBJ1-1, with unresolved D. From germline, CDR1 is SGHVS and CDR2 FNYEAQ. Trimming cost V 6 bases and J 1 base, with 12 bases left between them. The CDR3 runs 14 residues.

The rearrangement links TRBV6-1 to TRBJ2-7; 8 bases match TRBD1. The CDR3 runs to 13 residues. With 5 bases clipped from V and 9 bases from J, the junction kept 9 bases outside the gene matches. Germline V gives CDR1 MNHNS, CDR2 SASEGT. The CDR3 protein is CASSQGQGTAQYF. The CDR3 DNA reads as TGTGCCAGCAGTCAAGGACAGGGAACTGCGCAGTACTTC.

This clonotype is classed as medium-sized (0.01 to 0.1%). This chain connects TRBV27 to TRBJ2-1, with 12 bases that match TRBD2. CDR3 length equals 15 residues. Trimming cost V 6 bases and J 7 bases; bases outside gene matches: 7. Germline V gene lookup returns CDR1 MNHEY and CDR2 SMNVEV (reference sequence). The CDR3: CASSDGLAGYNEQFF. CDR3 DNA sequence: TGTGCCAGCAGCGACGGACTAGCGGGGTATAATGAGCAGTTCTTC.

By sample share, this clonotype is medium-sized. This chain's CDR3 is CASSYGRNTEAFF. CDR3 DNA sequence: TGTGCCAGCAGTTACGGGAGGAACACTGAAGCTTTCTTT. The chain employs TRBV6-5 and TRBJ1-1; no clear D. The CDR3 is 13 amino acids. The germline V gene has CDR1 MNHEY and CDR2 SVGAGI. The V end was cut by 2 bases, the J end by 1 base, with 5 bases between.

A few counts support this clonotype. The chain employs TRBV6-2 or TRBV6-3 and TRBJ1-2, with D tentatively TRBD1 (5 bases). The V end was cut by 0 bases, the J end by 1 base, with 18 bases between. CDR3 size: 18 residues. The germline V gene has CDR1 MNHEY and CDR2 SVGEGT. The CDR3 DNA sequence: TGTGCCAGCAGTTACTCGATAATGTCTGCAGGGAGTAACTATGGCTACACCTTC. Amino acids: CASSYSIMSAGSNYGYTF.

With regard to this clonotype: This is likely an artifact of a read error, given a far larger clone one base away. This CDR3 fails to terminate in the conserved phenylalanine or tryptophan, so it likely reflects a read error. The CDR3 region is CASSFPGTSDEQYL. CDR3 bases: TGTGCCAGCAGTTTCCCCGGGACTAGCGACGAGCAGTACTTA. This sequence joins TRBV6-4 and TRBJ2-7; 10 bases align to TRBD2. CDR1 is MRHNA, CDR2 SNTAGT, per germline. The junction had 6 bases not matched to a gene; V was cut back by 5 bases and J by 5 bases. The CDR3 contains 14 residues.

This clonotype was seen only a few times. The rearrangement uses TRBV6-4 and TRBJ2-1; 7 bases line up with TRBD1. Trimming cost V 8 bases and J 3 bases; bases outside gene matches: 7. Germline V gene data show CDR1 as MRHNA and CDR2 as SNTAGT. The CDR3 loop spans 14 amino acids. The CDR3 reads CASAPTGNYNEQFF. DNA for the CDR3: TGTGCCAGCGCCCCGACAGGGAACTACAATGAGCAGTTCTTC.